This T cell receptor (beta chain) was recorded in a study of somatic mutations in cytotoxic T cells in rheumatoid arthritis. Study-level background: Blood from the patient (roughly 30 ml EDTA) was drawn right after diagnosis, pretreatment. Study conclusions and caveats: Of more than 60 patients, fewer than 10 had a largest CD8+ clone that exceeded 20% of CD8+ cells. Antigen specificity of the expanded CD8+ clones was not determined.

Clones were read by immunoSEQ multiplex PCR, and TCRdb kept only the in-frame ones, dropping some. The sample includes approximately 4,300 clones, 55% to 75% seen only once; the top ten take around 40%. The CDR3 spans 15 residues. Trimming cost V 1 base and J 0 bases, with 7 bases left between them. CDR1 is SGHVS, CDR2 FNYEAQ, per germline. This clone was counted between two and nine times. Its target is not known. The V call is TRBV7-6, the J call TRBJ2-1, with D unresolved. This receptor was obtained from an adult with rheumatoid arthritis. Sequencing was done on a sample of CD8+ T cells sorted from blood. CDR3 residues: CASSLGRPSYNEQFF. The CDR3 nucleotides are TGTGCCAGCAGCTTAGGGCGGCCCTCCTACAATGAGCAGTTCTTC.